This record looks at one T cell receptor beta chain sequence and its context. Its antigen is still unknown. This entry comes from a study of glioma-infiltrating T cells after dendritic cell vaccination. Findings of the study overall: Higher pretreatment TIL content predicted longer progression-free time and survival. Only a small number of patients had complete blood and tumor samples.

Amplification used 60 V beta primers and 13 J beta primers. Assay used: immunoSEQ multiplex PCR; TCRdb lists only in-frame clones, some missing. The table has 50,000 to 55,000 clones, about 91% seen once. Time point given: after dendritic cell vaccination, including at tumor progression/relapse. Only patients with spare fresh-frozen tumor and over two years of follow-up were included. This CDR3 contains 14 residues. From germline, CDR1 is SNHLY and CDR2 FYNNEI. The germline V and J ends were trimmed by 7 bases and 0 bases, with 12 bases remaining between them. Sequenced here: blood, sampled after dendritic cell vaccination. The source is a human donor with glioblastoma. The J gene is TRBJ1-1, the V gene TRBV2; D remains unclear. In nucleotides, the CDR3 is TGTGCCAGCATAATCGGCGGAATGAACACTGAAGCTTTCTTT. This sequence encodes CASIIGGMNTEAFF.